This T cell receptor (beta chain) was documented in a study of blood T cell repertoires in COVID-19. This CDR3 region has 12 residues. The V end was cut by 4 bases, the J end by 5 bases, with 9 bases between. CDR1 SGHTA and CDR2 FQGTGA come from the germline V gene. Authors' data handling: Reference gene primer amplification yielded estimated nucleated cell counts. Assay used: immunoSEQ multiplex PCR; TCRdb lists only in-frame clones, some missing. Clonal size and the V and J genes are those of that table, whereas D and trimming came from the DNA. Among 170,000 or so clones listed, over 90% were seen once.

The sequenced material came from peripheral blood. The receptor's source is a man in his fifties or sixties with acute or convalescent COVID-19. The chain is built from TRBV7-3 and TRBJ2-7; TRBD1 might be the D (5 bases). The CDR3 DNA reads TGTGCCAGCAGCTCAATGGGGCACGAGCAGTACTTC. Translating gives CASSSMGHEQYF.